This T cell receptor (beta chain) was captured in a study of OX40 agonist ivuxolimab in advanced cancers. Study summary: Partial responses were achieved by three patients: one hepatocellular carcinoma, two cutaneous melanoma.

The CDR3 is 15 residues long. The germline V gene has CDR1 SGHTA and CDR2 FQGTGA. V shed 2 bases, J shed 4 bases, and the junction held 3 bases outside the gene matches. TCRdb's copy holds only in-frame clones and misses some; the assay was immunoSEQ multiplex PCR. Among more than 55,000 clones listed, 70% to 90% were seen once. The chain couples TRBV7-3 to TRBJ2-7; 12 bases align to TRBD2. The sequenced sample was CD4+ or CD8+ T cells sorted from blood, obtained in a trial of the OX40 agonist ivuxolimab. This sequence was found in an adult with an advanced solid tumor such as melanoma, head and neck, liver or kidney cancer. This CDR3 reads CASSLGLAGGYEQYF. CDR3 in DNA: TGTGCCAGCAGCTTAGGGCTAGCGGGAGGGTACGAGCAGTACTTC.